This passage covers 26 T cell receptor beta chains from one sample sequenced in a study of graft-versus-host responses after intestinal transplantation (dated by TCRdb to 2020 to 2022). Read against the paper, the sample's time point label means: cells obtained before transplantation from donor or recipient. For these TCRs, the target antigens are not known. The library came from the immunoSEQ multiplex PCR assay. TCRdb re-hosts the immuneACCESS table, in-frame sequences only. Its copies lack some clones; in the studies checked, an unresolved V gene accounts for under half of them, and the cause for the rest is not known. Within this sample are about 85,000 clones, with 75% to 95% of them counted one time only. The biggest ten clones account for 7% to 9.5% of the sample. The input for sequencing was unstimulated CD8+ T cells sorted from spleen or lymph node cells, taken before transplant. These TCRs come from a human donor who was the organ donor for an intestinal transplant.

This clone has only a few counts. The chain recombines TRBV5-8 with TRBJ1-2; D may be TRBD1 (5 bases). V lost 1 base and J lost 3, with 10 bases in between. The length of the CDR3 is 14 residues. Germline V CDR1 and CDR2: SGHTS, YDEGEE. The CDR3 sequence: CASSLISGDYGYTF. The DNA for the CDR3 is TGTGCCAGCAGCTTGATTTCGGGGGACTATGGCTACACCTTC.

The CDR3 DNA sequence: TGTGCCAGCAGTGTGAGACACCCTATTGCGGATCAGCCCCAGCATTTT. The encoded protein is CASSVRHPIADQPQHF. The genes are TRBV2 and TRBJ1-5; D remains unclear. V dropped 4 bases and J dropped 5 bases, with 18 bases sitting between them. Germline CDR1 SNHLY, CDR2 FYNNEI. The CDR3 sequence is 16 residues long.

The V and J genes are TRBV27 and TRBJ2-1, with 11 positions matching TRBD1. Per the germline V gene, CDR1 is MNHEY and CDR2 is SMNVEV (reference sequence). The CDR3 contains 15 residues. J gave up 3 bases and V 4 bases, and 2 bases lay outside the gene matches. The CDR3 spells CASSSGTGGYNEQFF. The CDR3 DNA reads as TGTGCCAGCAGTTCCGGGACAGGGGGCTACAATGAGCAGTTCTTC.

This sequence joins TRBV7-6 and TRBJ2-1; D ambiguous. CDR3 size: 15 residues. Trimming removed 5 bases from V and 0 bases from J, with 11 bases in between. The germline CDR1 and CDR2 sequences are SGHVS and FNYEAQ. The CDR3 nucleotides read TGTGCCAGCAGCCACTGGCTAGACTCCTACAATGAGCAGTTCTTC. It translates to CASSHWLDSYNEQFF.

The gene calls are TRBV19 and TRBJ2-1, with 9 bases aligning to TRBD1. V trimming: 7 bases; J trimming: 12 bases; junction bases outside the gene matches: 13. CDR3 length: 14 amino acids. Germline V gives CDR1 LNHDA, CDR2 SQIVND (reference sequence). In DNA, the CDR3 is TGTGCCAGTATCGGGACAGGGTTCCCCCCGCCGCAGTTCTTC. This encodes CASIGTGFPPPQFF.

The CDR3 sequence: CASSERGRFTDTQYF. In DNA, the CDR3 is TGTGCCAGCAGCGAGCGGGGGCGCTTCACAGATACGCAGTATTTT. The chain couples TRBV9 to TRBJ2-3; 8 bases fit TRBD2. This CDR3 comprises 15 residues. V was clipped by 3 bases and J by 2 bases; unmatched bases: 5. Germline V gene data show CDR1 as SGDLS and CDR2 as YYNGEE.

The V and J genes are TRBV7-9 and TRBJ2-1; 7 nucleotides align to TRBD1. Germline V CDR1 and CDR2: SEHNR, FQNEAQ (reference sequence). CDR3 size: 13 residues. Trimming at V came to 6 bases and at J to 9 bases, leaving 8 bases not matched to a gene. The CDR3 loop is CASSWNRGSEQFF. The CDR3 region has the DNA TGTGCCAGCAGTTGGAACAGGGGAAGTGAGCAGTTCTTC.

The chain joins TRBV9 to TRBJ2-1, with TRBD2 matching over 11 bases. CDR3 length: 15 residues. The ends lost 0 bases at V and 10 bases at J; junction bases unmatched: 6. Germline lookup yields CDR1 SGDLS and CDR2 YYNGEE. CDR3 loop: CASSVVAGGPREQFF. The CDR3 DNA follows: TGTGCCAGCAGCGTAGTAGCGGGAGGGCCACGCGAGCAGTTCTTC. Filled out from reference TRBV9 and TRBJ2-1, the complete variable domain reads DSGVTQTPKHLITATGQRVTLRCSPRSGDLSVYWYQQSLDQGLQFLIQYYNGEERAKGNILERFSAQQFPDLHSELNLSSLELGDSALYFCASSVVAGGPREQFFGPGTRLTVL.

The chain carries TRBV9 and TRBJ1-1; D may be TRBD1 (5 bases). The CDR3 is 14 amino acids. Germline lookup yields CDR1 SGDLS and CDR2 YYNGEE. V was clipped by 5 bases and J by 1 base, with 12 bases between them. In nucleotides, the CDR3 is TGTGCCAGCAGTCTCCGAGGGGAGAACACTGAAGCTTTCTTT. This translates into CASSLRGENTEAFF.

The chain employs TRBV2 and TRBJ1-2; D gene unclear. Germline V gene sequence: CDR1 SNHLY, CDR2 FYNNEI. Deletions cut 1 base from V and 6 bases from J, with 9 bases between. This CDR3 has 13 amino acids. The DNA for the CDR3 is TGTGCCAGCAGTGAAGGAATTTTGGATGGCTACACCTTC. Amino acids: CASSEGILDGYTF.

Written as DNA, the CDR3 is TGTGCCAGCATGGAACGGACACCAAACACCGGGGAGCTGTTTTTT. Translation gives CASMERTPNTGELFF. This chain uses TRBV2 with TRBJ2-2; possible D gene TRBD1, 5 bases. The CDR3 loop spans 15 amino acids. Germline values: CDR1 SNHLY, CDR2 FYNNEI. The germline V and J ends were trimmed by 7 bases and 2 bases, with 14 bases remaining between them.

The chain recombines TRBV5-4 with TRBJ2-4; TRBD2 matches at 8 bases. Germline V gene data show CDR1 as SGHNT and CDR2 as YYREEE (reference sequence). The length of the CDR3 is 17 residues. V shed 5 bases, J shed 0 bases, and the junction held 10 bases outside the gene matches. CDR3 loop: CASRPDDSGRAKNIQYF. CDR3 bases: TGTGCCAGCAGGCCCGATGACAGCGGGAGAGCCAAAAACATTCAGTACTTC.

V usage is TRBV5-5 and J usage is TRBJ2-7; weak D call: TRBD2 (6 bases). Germline CDR1 and CDR2: SGHKS and YYEKEE (reference sequence). V was trimmed by 2 bases and J by 6 bases, leaving 9 bases between them. The CDR3 length is 12 residues. CDR3: CASSLSGFEQYF. The CDR3 DNA reads as TGTGCCAGCAGCTTAAGCGGGTTCGAGCAGTACTTC.

The chain uses TRBV6-5 and TRBJ1-2; D is uncertain. This CDR3 is built from 14 residues. Trimming took 2 bases from V and 4 from J, leaving 11 bases between them. Germline V CDR1 and CDR2: MNHEY, SVGAGI. Here the CDR3 reads CASSYKPNLYGYTF. CDR3 bases: TGTGCCAGCAGTTACAAACCGAACCTCTATGGCTACACCTTC.

The gene calls are TRBV5-1 and TRBJ2-5, with D unclear. The J call may be faulty, since TRBJ2-7 better matches the DNA end. The germline CDR1 and CDR2 sequences are SGHRS and YFSETQ. The CDR3 loop spans 11 amino acids. The CDR3 is CASSLINEQYF. The CDR3 region has the DNA TGCGCCAGCAGCTTAATAAACGAGCAGTACTTC.

V and J are TRBV29-1 and TRBJ1-1; 8 positions match TRBD1. Germline CDR1 SQVTM, CDR2 ANQGSEA. The ends lost 4 bases at V and 8 bases at J; junction bases unmatched: 15. CDR3 size: 15 residues. The CDR3 bases are TGCAGCGTTGGGGGCTTAATTGACAGGGGCACGGAAGCTTTCTTT. This translates into CSVGGLIDRGTEAFF. Based on the CDR3 plus reference TRBV29-1 and TRBJ1-1, the full variable domain is SAVISQKPSRDICQRGTSLTIQCQVDSQVTMMFWYRQQPGQSLTLIATANQGSEATYESGFVIDKFPISRPNLTFSTLTVSNMSPEDSSIYLCSVGGLIDRGTEAFFGQGTRLTVV.

This rearrangement joins TRBV28 to TRBJ1-4; possibly TRBD1 for D (6 bases). V lost 4 bases and J lost 7, with 19 bases in between. This CDR3 has 16 amino acids. In germline, CDR1 is MDHEN, CDR2 SYDVKM. CDR3 sequence (DNA): TGTGCCAGCAGTTCGGACAGCGCGTCCCAGAGTGAAAAACTGTTTTTT. It specifies CASSSDSASQSEKLFF. The complete variable domain, with remaining parts taken from reference TRBV28 and TRBJ1-4, reads DVKVTQSSRYLVKRTGEKVFLECVQDMDHENMFWYRQDPGLGLRLIYFSYDVKMKEKGDIPEGYSVSREKKERFSLILESASTNQTSMYLCASSSDSASQSEKLFFGSGTQLSVL.

The gene calls are TRBV7-6 and TRBJ1-1, with a weak D call TRBD1 (6 bases). V lost 5 bases and J 4 bases, leaving 20 bases between the germline ends. Per germline, CDR1 SGHVS and CDR2 FNYEAQ. The CDR3 runs to 16 residues. In DNA, the CDR3 is TGTGCCAGCAGCAATAGCTTAAGGGGGGGGAGCACTGAAGCTTTCTTT. It specifies CASSNSLRGGSTEAFF.

The CDR3 sequence: CAWRLGQGEAFF. Written as DNA, the CDR3 is TGTGCCTGGAGACTCGGACAGGGGGAAGCTTTCTTT. The genes are TRBV30 and TRBJ1-1; TRBD1 matches at 9 bases. The ends lost 3 bases at V and 8 bases at J; junction bases unmatched: 4. Germline-derived CDR1 and CDR2 are GTSNPN and SVGIG (reference sequence). The CDR3 is made up of 12 amino acids.

The chain has TRBV9 and TRBJ1-5; D is perhaps TRBD1 (5 bases). Looked up from germline, CDR1 is SGDLS and CDR2 is YYNGEE. The CDR3 is 14 residues long. V was clipped by 3 bases and J by 3 bases, with 10 bases between them. The CDR3 sequence is CASSGGHNNQPQHF. The CDR3 nucleotides read TGTGCCAGCAGCGGCGGACACAACAATCAGCCCCAGCATTTT.

This clone appeared once. The V call is TRBV4-1, the J call TRBJ2-3; TRBD2 is a possible D gene (5 bases). The CDR3 contains 19 residues. CDR1 MGHRA and CDR2 YSYEKL come from the germline V gene. The V end was cut by 2 bases, the J end by 1 base, with 22 bases between. The CDR3 DNA is TGCGCCAGCAGCCAACTCATAGTGGCGCGAGGGCCGGGCACAGATACGCAGTATTTT. Residues: CASSQLIVARGPGTDTQYF.

The rearrangement uses TRBV30 and TRBJ1-1; the D is unclear. The CDR3 covers 11 residues. The germline CDR1 and CDR2 sequences are GTSNPN and SVGIG (reference sequence). Between the trimmed V and J ends, which lost 5 bases and 8 bases, there was a span of 12 bases. CDR3 residues: CAWYHWEEAFF. The DNA of the CDR3 is TGTGCCTGGTATCATTGGGAGGAAGCTTTCTTT. The whole variable domain, remainder taken from reference TRBV30 and TRBJ1-1, is SQTIHQWPATLVQPVGSPLSLECTVEGTSNPNLYWYRQAAGRGLQLLFYSVGIGQISSEVPQNLSASRPQDRQFILSSKKLLLSDSGFYLCAWYHWEEAFFGQGTRLTVV.

This clone was observed once. The chain recombines TRBV19 with TRBJ1-1; 8 positions agree with TRBD1. This CDR3 region has 13 residues. Per the germline V gene, CDR1 is LNHDA and CDR2 is SQIVND (reference sequence). With V trimmed by 8 bases and J by 6 bases, 8 bases remained unmatched. The CDR3 coding sequence is TGTGCCAGTTCGCAGGGGGCAGTATCTGAAGCTTTCTTT. It is translated as CASSQGAVSEAFF. The entire variable domain, with the rest obtained from reference TRBV19 and TRBJ1-1, is as follows: DGGITQSPKYLFRKEGQNVTLSCEQNLNHDAMYWYRQDPGQGLRLIYYSQIVNDFQKGDIAEGYSVSREKKESFPLTVTSAQKNPTAFYLCASSQGAVSEAFFGQGTRLTVV.

This rearrangement joins TRBV6-1 to TRBJ1-1, with a possible D match to TRBD1 (6 bases). CDR1 and CDR2 (germline): MNHNS, SASEGT. There are 15 residues in the CDR3. V was clipped by 5 bases and J by 5 bases, with 18 bases between them. The chain's CDR3 is CASSHRDVTGTEAFF. As DNA, the CDR3 is TGTGCCAGCAGTCACAGGGATGTGACGGGGACTGAAGCTTTCTTT.

This rearrangement joins TRBV30 to TRBJ1-3; D might be TRBD1 (5 bases). V was clipped by 4 bases and J by 0 bases, with 10 bases between them. There are 14 residues in the CDR3. Germline loops: CDR1 GTSNPN, CDR2 SVGIG (reference sequence). CDR3: CAWNNRRSGNTIYF. CDR3 DNA sequence: TGTGCCTGGAACAACAGGCGCTCTGGAAACACCATATATTTT.

The chain is built from TRBV5-5 and TRBJ2-7, with D perhaps being TRBD1 or TRBD2 (5 bases each). The CDR3 consists of 16 residues. Germline V gene data show CDR1 as SGHKS and CDR2 as YYEKEE (reference sequence). With 1 base removed from V and 1 base from J, the gap between germline ends came to 15 bases. The CDR3 DNA reads TGTGCCAGCAGCTTGTGGAGGACACCTATTTCCTACGAGCAGTACTTC. Translating it yields CASSLWRTPISYEQYF.